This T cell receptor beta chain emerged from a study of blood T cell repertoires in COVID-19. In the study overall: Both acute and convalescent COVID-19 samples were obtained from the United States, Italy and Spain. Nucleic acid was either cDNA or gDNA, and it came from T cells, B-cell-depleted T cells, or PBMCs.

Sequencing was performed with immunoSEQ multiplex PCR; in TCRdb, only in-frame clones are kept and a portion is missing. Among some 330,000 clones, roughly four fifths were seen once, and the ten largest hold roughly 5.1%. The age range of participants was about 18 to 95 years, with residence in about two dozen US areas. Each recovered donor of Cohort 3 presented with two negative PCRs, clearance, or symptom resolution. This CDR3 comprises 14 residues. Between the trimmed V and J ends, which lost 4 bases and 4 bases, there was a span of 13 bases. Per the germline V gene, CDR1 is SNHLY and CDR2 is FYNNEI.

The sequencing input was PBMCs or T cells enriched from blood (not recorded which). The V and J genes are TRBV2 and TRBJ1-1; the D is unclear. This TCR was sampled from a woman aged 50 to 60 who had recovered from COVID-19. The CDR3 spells CASSVEGLGTEAFF. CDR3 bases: TGTGCCAGCAGTGTCGAGGGCTTGGGCACTGAAGCTTTCTTT.